This T cell receptor beta chain appears in the sequencing data of a study of blood T cells in healthy people across ages. In this sample, this clonotype turned up a few times. V gave up 0 bases and J gave up 8 bases, with 13 bases separating them. Germline CDR1 reads MNHEY; CDR2 reads SMNVEV (reference sequence). The CDR3 runs 15 residues. Combining a sample-barcoded 5' primer with a J-beta primer mix, a second PCR ran for roughly 7 to 12 cycles. Using its own MiXCR run on the 5' RACE reads, TCRdb lists one record per CDR3 protein. The sample contains over a million distinct CDR3 sequences, less than 25% of which appear only once. The sample was also reused in another study, on T cells of mothers and their children.

Sample: blood. This chain links TRBV27 with TRBJ1-4; D call uncertain. This receptor was identified in a girl aged 2 to 10 in good health. CDR3 protein: CASSLSLGRVEKLFF. The CDR3 DNA reads as TGTGCCAGCAGTTTATCCTTGGGTAGAGTAGAAAAACTGTTTTTT.